The T cell receptor beta chain described here comes from a study of neoadjuvant nivolumab and ipilimumab in lung cancer. Study results and caveats: Pathologic regression was not significantly tied to TCR clonality. Blood richness before therapy tracked richness in tumors resected after neoadjuvant therapy. From pretherapy to surgery, tumor richness and clonality rose with dual therapy.

The CDR3 is made up of 17 amino acids. With 3 bases clipped from V and 0 bases from J, the junction kept 6 bases outside the gene matches. Germline lookup yields CDR1 SGHAT and CDR2 FQNNGV. Points on this clone: Its matching antigen is unknown.

TCRdb keeps only in-frame clones here, not all; method: immunoSEQ multiplex PCR. This sample has approximately 23,000 clones, with approximately 82% found just once. Material: peripheral blood, obtained before neoadjuvant nivolumab, alone or with ipilimumab. The source is an adult with non-small cell lung cancer. This chain joins TRBV11-2 and TRBJ2-3; 10 positions match TRBD2. CDR3 amino acids: CASSFWKTSGSTDTQYF. The CDR3 bases are TGTGCCAGCAGCTTTTGGAAGACTAGCGGGAGCACAGATACGCAGTATTTT.